The next 7 T cell receptor beta chains were all read from a single sample in a study of blood T cell repertoires in COVID-19 (TCRdb year 2020). The library was built by means of the immunoSEQ multiplex PCR assay. What TCRdb holds here is the immuneACCESS table cut down to in-frame rearrangements. Part of the clones is not present; checked against another copy, under half of the missing clones reflect an unresolved V gene, and the others are unexplained. The sample table contains some 74,000 clones; only one count was recorded for around 69% of them. The top ten clonotypes cover around a sixth of the sample. Sequencing used peripheral blood. All receptors come from a man aged 65 to 79 with active or convalescent COVID-19.

The chain carries TRBV14 and TRBJ2-3; possible D gene TRBD1, 6 bases. Trimming cost V 4 bases and J 2 bases, with 10 bases left between them. Germline V lookup: CDR1 SGHDN, CDR2 FVKESK. CDR3 length equals 14 residues. CDR3 in amino acids: CASSRQAVTDTQYF. As DNA, the CDR3 is TGTGCCAGCAGCCGACAGGCAGTCACAGATACGCAGTATTTT.

V and J are TRBV14 and TRBJ1-4; D remains ambiguous. Trimming shortened V by 6 bases and J by 10 bases, and 12 bases separated the two germline ends. CDR3 size: 12 residues. From germline, CDR1 is SGHDN and CDR2 FVKESK. CDR3 region: CASRYGFGKLFF. DNA for the CDR3: TGTGCCAGCAGATACGGTTTCGGAAAACTGTTTTTT.

This clone was counted between two and nine times. The chain joins TRBV30 to TRBJ1-2; D is possibly TRBD1 (6 bases). This CDR3 spans 13 amino acids. V was pared by 7 bases and J by 4 bases, with 16 bases between. The germline gives CDR1 GTSNPN, CDR2 SVGIG (reference sequence). The CDR3 DNA is TGTGCCTCCAGCCCCCGGGACATCTATGGCTACACCTTC. Its translation is CASSPRDIYGYTF.

The CDR3: CASSLNSDRVYTGELFF. The CDR3 DNA is TGTGCCAGCAGCCTCAATTCGGACAGGGTGTATACCGGGGAGCTGTTTTTT. The chain employs TRBV16 and TRBJ2-2, with 8 positions matching TRBD1. Trimming cost V 4 bases and J 5 bases; bases outside gene matches: 12. Germline V lookup: CDR1 KGHSY, CDR2 FQNENV. The CDR3 sequence is 17 residues long.

J is TRBJ2-5 and V is TRBV19; weak D call: TRBD1 (6 bases). Trimming removed 7 bases from V and 0 bases from J, with 9 bases in between. This CDR3 is built from 13 residues. Germline loops: CDR1 LNHDA, CDR2 SQIVND (reference sequence). The CDR3 region is CASKDRYQETQYF. The CDR3 DNA reads TGTGCCAGTAAGGACAGATACCAAGAGACCCAGTACTTC.

CDR3 loop: CAWSAGTGGGTDTQYF. CDR3 bases: TGTGCCTGGAGCGCCGGGACAGGGGGTGGCACAGATACGCAGTATTTT. The genes are TRBV30 and TRBJ2-3; 11 bases are a match to TRBD1. Trimming removed 3 bases from V and 1 base from J; junction bases left unmatched: 6. The CDR3 length is 16 residues. Germline loops: CDR1 GTSNPN, CDR2 SVGIG (reference sequence).

The chain joins TRBV12-3 or TRBV12-4 to TRBJ1-1, with D hard to call. Trimming pared 4 bases from V and 4 bases from J, leaving 7 bases between. The CDR3 consists of 12 residues. CDR3 sequence (DNA): TGTGCCAGCAGTTGGCATGCCACTGAAGCTTTCTTT. Translating gives CASSWHATEAFF.